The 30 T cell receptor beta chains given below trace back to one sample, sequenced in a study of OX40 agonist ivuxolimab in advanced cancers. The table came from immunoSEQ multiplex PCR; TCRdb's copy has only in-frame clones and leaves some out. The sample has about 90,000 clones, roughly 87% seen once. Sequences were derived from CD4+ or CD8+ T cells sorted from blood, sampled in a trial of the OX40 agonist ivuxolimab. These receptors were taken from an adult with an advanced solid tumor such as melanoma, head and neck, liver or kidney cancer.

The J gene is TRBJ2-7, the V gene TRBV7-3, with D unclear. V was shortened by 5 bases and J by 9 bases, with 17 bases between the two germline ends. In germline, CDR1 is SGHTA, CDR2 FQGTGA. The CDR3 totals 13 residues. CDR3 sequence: CASSPSSLRGQYF. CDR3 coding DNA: TGTGCCAGCAGCCCCTCCTCCCTACGAGGGCAGTACTTC.

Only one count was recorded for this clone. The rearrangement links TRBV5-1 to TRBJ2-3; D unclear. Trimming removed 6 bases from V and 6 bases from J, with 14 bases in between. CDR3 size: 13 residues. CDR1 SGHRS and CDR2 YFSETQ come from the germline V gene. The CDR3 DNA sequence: TGCGCCAGCAAGTTTGAGCAAGGGGATACGCAGTATTTT. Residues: CASKFEQGDTQYF. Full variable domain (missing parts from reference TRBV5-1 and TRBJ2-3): KAGVTQTPRYLIKTRGQQVTLSCSPISGHRSVSWYQQTPGQGLQFLFEYFSETQRNKGNFPGRFSGRQFSNSRSEMNVSTLELGDSALYLCASKFEQGDTQYFGPGTRLTVL.

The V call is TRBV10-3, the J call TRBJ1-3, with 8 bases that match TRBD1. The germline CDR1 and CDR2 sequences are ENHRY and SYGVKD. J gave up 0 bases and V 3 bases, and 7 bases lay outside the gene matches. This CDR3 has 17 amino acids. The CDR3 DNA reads TGTGCCATCAGTGAAATACGGACAGGGCTCTCTGGAAACACCATATATTTT. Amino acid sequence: CAISEIRTGLSGNTIYF.

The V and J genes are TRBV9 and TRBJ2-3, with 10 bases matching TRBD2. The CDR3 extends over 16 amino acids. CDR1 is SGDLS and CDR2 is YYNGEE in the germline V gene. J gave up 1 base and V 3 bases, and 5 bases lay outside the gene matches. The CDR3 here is CASSAPSGGGTDTQYF. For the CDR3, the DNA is TGTGCCAGCAGCGCCCCTAGCGGGGGAGGCACAGATACGCAGTATTTT.

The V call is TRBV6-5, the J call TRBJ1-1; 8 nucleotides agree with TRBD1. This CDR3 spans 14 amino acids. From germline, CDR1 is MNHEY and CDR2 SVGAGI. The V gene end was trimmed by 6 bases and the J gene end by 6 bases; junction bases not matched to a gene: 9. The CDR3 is CASSPPGQVSEAFF. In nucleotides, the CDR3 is TGTGCCAGCAGCCCCCCGGGACAGGTCTCTGAAGCTTTCTTT.

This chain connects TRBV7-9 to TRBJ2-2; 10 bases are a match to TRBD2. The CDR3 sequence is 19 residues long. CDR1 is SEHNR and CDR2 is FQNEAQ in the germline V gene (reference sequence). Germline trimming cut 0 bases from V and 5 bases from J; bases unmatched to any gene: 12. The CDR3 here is CASSLALASGSVGTGELFF. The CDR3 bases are TGTGCCAGCAGCTTAGCGCTGGCTAGCGGGAGTGTTGGGACCGGGGAGCTGTTTTTT.

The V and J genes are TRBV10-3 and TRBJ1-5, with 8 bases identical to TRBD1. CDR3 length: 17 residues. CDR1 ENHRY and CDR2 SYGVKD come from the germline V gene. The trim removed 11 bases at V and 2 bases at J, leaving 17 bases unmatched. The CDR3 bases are TGTGCCGTCTCCCCTGGGACAGGCGGGATTGGCAATCAGCCCCAGCATTTT. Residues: CAVSPGTGGIGNQPQHF.

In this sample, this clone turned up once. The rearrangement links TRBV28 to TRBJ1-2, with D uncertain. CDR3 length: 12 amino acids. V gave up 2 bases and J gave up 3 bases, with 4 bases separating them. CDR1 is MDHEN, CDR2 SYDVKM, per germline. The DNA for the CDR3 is TGTGCCAGCAGTTTAAGGCACTATGGCTACACCTTC. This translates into CASSLRHYGYTF.

The CDR3 loop reads CASSLEPNNEQFF. CDR3 bases: TGCGCCAGCAGCTTGGAACCAAATAATGAGCAGTTCTTC. This chain links TRBV5-1 with TRBJ2-1; D not resolved. The length of the CDR3 is 13 residues. The germline V gene encodes CDR1 SGHRS and CDR2 YFSETQ. Trimming left V 0 bases short and J 7 bases short, with 8 bases between.

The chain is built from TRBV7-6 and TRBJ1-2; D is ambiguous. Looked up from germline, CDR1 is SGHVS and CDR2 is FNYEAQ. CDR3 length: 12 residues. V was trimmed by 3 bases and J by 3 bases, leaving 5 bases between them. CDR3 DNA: TGTGCCAGCAGCTTGGGAGACTATGGCTACACCTTC. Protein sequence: CASSLGDYGYTF.

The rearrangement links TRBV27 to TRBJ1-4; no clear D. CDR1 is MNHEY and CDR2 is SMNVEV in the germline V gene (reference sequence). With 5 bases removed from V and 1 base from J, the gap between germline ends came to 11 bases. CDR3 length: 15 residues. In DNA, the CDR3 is TGTGCCAGCAGTCGTTACAGAGTAACTAATGAAAAACTGTTTTTT. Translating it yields CASSRYRVTNEKLFF.

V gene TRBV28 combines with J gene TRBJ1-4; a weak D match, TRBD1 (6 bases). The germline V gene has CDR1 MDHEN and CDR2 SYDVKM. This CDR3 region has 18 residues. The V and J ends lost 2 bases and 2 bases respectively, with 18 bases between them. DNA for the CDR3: TGTGCCAGCAGTTTAGGTCGGGGGCGAGGTTTGACTAATGAAAAACTGTTTTTT. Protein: CASSLGRGRGLTNEKLFF.

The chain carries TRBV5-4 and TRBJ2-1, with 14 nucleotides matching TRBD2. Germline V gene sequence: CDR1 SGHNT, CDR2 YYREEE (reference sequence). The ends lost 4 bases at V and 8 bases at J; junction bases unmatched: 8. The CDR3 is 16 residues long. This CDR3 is CASSIPGLAGEHEQFF. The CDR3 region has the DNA TGTGCCAGCAGCATACCGGGACTAGCGGGAGAACATGAGCAGTTCTTC.

The CDR3 loop is CASSLAGDNNQPQHF. Written as DNA, the CDR3 is TGTGCCAGCAGCTTAGCCGGGGATAACAATCAGCCCCAGCATTTT. This chain uses TRBV7-2 with TRBJ1-5; D gene uncertain. Trimming cost V 0 bases and J 3 bases, with 9 bases left between them. Germline values: CDR1 SGHTA, CDR2 FQGNSA. The CDR3 runs to 15 residues.

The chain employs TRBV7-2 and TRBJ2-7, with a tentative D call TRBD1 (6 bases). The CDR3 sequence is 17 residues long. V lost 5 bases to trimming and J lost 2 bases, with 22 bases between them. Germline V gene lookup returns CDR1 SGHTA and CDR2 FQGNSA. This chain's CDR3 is CASSPRRGSLPAYEQYF. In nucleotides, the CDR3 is TGTGCCAGCAGCCCACGTAGGGGGTCTTTACCGGCCTACGAGCAGTACTTC.

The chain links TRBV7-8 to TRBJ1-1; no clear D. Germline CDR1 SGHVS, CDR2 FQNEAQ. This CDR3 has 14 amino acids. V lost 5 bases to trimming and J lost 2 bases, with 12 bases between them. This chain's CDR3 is CASSRLRSNTEAFF. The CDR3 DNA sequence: TGTGCCAGCAGCCGATTGCGAAGCAACACTGAAGCTTTCTTT.

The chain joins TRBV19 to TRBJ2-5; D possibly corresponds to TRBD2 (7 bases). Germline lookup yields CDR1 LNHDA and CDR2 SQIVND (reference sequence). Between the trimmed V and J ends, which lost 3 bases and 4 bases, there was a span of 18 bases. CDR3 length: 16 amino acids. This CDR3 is CASSMKRGGAGETQYF. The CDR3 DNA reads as TGTGCCAGTAGTATGAAACGAGGGGGGGCAGGAGAGACCCAGTACTTC.

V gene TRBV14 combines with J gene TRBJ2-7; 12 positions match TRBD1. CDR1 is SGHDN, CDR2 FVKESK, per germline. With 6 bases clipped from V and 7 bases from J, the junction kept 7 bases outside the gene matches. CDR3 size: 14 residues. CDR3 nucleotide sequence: TGTGCCAGCAGGCCGGGACAGGGGGCAGGTGAGCAGTACTTC. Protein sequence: CASRPGQGAGEQYF.

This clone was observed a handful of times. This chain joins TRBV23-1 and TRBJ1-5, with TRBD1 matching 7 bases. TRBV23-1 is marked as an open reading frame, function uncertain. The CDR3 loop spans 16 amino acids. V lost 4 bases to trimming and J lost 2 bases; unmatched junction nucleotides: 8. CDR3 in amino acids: CASSLREGACNQPQHF. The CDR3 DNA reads TGCGCCAGCAGTCTGAGGGAGGGGGCGTGCAATCAGCCCCAGCATTTT.

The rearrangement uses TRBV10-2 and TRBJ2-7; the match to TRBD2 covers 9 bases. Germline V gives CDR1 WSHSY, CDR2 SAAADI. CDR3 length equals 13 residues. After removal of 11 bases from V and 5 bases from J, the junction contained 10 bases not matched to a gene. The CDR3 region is CAGGASGKDEQYF. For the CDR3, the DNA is TGCGCCGGAGGGGCTAGCGGGAAGGACGAGCAGTACTTC.

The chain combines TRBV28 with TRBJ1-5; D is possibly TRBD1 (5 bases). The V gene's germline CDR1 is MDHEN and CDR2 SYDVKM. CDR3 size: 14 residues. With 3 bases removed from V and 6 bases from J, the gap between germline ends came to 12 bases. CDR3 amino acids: CASSLGGSGQPQHF. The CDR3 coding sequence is TGTGCCAGCAGTTTGGGGGGTTCGGGTCAGCCCCAGCATTTT.

The CDR3 here is CASIDPTDTQYF. CDR3 nucleotides: TGTGCCAGCATAGACCCCACAGATACGCAGTATTTT. This chain connects TRBV6-1 to TRBJ2-3, with D unresolved. V shed 7 bases and J shed 2 bases, with 7 bases lying between them. This CDR3 is 12 amino acids long. Germline V gene sequence: CDR1 MNHNS, CDR2 SASEGT.

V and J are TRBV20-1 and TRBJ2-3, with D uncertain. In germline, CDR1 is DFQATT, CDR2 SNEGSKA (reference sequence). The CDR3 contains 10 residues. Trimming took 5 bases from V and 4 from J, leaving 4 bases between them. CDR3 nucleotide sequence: TGCAGTGCTGGGCCAGATACGCAGTATTTT. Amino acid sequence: CSAGPDTQYF.

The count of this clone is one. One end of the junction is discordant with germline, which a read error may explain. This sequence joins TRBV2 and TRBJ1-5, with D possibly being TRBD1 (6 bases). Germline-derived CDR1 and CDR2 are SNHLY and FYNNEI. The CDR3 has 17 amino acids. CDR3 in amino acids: CASSQAGGTGSNQPQHF. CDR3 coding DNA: TGTGCCAGCAGTCAAGCGGGGGGAACAGGGAGCAATCAGCCCCAGCATTTT.

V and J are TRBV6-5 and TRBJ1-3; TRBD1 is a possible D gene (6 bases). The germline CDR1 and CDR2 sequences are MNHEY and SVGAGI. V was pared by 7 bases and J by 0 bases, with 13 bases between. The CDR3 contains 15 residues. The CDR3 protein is CASNGGTRSGNTIYF. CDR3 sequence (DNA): TGTGCCAGCAATGGCGGGACACGCTCTGGAAACACCATATATTTT.

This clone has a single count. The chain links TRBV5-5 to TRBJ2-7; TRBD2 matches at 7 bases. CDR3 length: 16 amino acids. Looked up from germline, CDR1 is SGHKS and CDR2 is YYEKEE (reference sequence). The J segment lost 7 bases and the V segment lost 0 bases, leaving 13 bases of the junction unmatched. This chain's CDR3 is CASSLEFVRDYVEQYF. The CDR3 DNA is TGTGCCAGCAGCTTGGAGTTTGTAAGGGACTACGTGGAGCAGTACTTC.

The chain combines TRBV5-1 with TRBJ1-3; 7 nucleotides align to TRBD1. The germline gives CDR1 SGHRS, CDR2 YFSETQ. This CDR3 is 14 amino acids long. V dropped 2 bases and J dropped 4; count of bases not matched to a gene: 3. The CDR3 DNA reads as TGCGCCAGCAGCTTTGACAGGGCGGGAAACACCATATATTTT. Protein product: CASSFDRAGNTIYF.

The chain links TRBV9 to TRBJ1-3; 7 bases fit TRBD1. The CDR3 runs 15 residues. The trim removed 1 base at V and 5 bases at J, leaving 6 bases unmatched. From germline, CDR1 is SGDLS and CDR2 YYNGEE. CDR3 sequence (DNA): TGTGCCAGCAGCGTACGACAGGGTGGTCGAAACACCATATATTTT. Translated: CASSVRQGGRNTIYF. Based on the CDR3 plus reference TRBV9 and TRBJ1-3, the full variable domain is DSGVTQTPKHLITATGQRVTLRCSPRSGDLSVYWYQQSLDQGLQFLIQYYNGEERAKGNILERFSAQQFPDLHSELNLSSLELGDSALYFCASSVRQGGRNTIYFGEGSWLTVV.

The CDR3 DNA is TGTGCCACCAGCAGAGTAGTCGGAACCTTCAACAACTACAATGAGCAGTTCTTC. Protein sequence: CATSRVVGTFNNYNEQFF. The chain carries TRBV15 and TRBJ2-1; D is unclear. This CDR3 region has 18 residues. CDR1 and CDR2 from the germline V gene are LNHNV and YYDKDF (reference sequence). Trimming stripped 1 base from V and 3 bases from J, with 19 bases between. The full variable domain, with the rest looked up from reference TRBV15 and TRBJ2-1, is DAMVIQNPRYQVTQFGKPVTLSCSQTLNHNVMYWYQQKSSQAPKLLFHYYDKDFNNEADTPDNFQSRRPNTSFCFLDIRSPGLGDTAMYLCATSRVVGTFNNYNEQFFGPGTRLTVL.

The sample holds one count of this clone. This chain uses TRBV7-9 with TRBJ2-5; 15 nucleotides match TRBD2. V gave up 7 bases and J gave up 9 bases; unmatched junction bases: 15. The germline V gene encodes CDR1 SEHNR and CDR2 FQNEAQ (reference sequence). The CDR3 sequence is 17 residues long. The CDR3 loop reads CASTRTSGGAGSSAQYF. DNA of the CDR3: TGTGCCAGCACCCGGACTAGCGGGGGGGCCGGGAGTTCGGCCCAGTACTTC.